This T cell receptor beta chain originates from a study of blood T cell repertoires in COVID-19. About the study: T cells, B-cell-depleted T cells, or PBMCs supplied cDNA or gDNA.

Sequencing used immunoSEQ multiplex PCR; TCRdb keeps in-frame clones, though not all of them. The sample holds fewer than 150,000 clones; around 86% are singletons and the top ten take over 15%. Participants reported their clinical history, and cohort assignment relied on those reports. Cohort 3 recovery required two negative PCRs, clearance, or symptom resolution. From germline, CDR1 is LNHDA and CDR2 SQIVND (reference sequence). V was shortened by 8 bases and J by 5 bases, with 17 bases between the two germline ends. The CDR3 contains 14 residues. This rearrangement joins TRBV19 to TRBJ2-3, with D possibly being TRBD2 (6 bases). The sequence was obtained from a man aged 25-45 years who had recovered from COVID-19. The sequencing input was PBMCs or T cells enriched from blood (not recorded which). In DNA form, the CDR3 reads TGTGCCAGTGAAGCGGGCGGAACGGGAGATACGCAGTATTTT. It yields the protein CASEAGGTGDTQYF. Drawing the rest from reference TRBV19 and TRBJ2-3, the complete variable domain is DGGITQSPKYLFRKEGQNVTLSCEQNLNHDAMYWYRQDPGQGLRLIYYSQIVNDFQKGDIAEGYSVSREKKESFPLTVTSAQKNPTAFYLCASEAGGTGDTQYFGPGTRLTVL.